This T cell receptor beta chain was sequenced for a study of blood T cell repertoires in COVID-19. Study overall: Nucleic acid was either cDNA or gDNA, and it came from T cells, B-cell-depleted T cells, or PBMCs.

Recruited during active infection, patients (from Seattle) were subsequently followed longitudinally. Germline V gene lookup returns CDR1 MGHRA and CDR2 YSYEKL. V was shortened by 4 bases and J by 4 bases, with 20 bases between the two germline ends. The CDR3 totals 18 residues. As processed by the authors: The authors estimated nucleated cell counts from reference gene primer amplification. Sequenced by immunoSEQ multiplex PCR; TCRdb stores in-frame clones only, minus some. The DNA was the basis for D and trimming; V, J and clone size are from that table. The table lists around 370,000 clones, about 90% of them singletons.

The TCR was taken from a woman in her 70s with COVID-19, enrolled during active disease. The sequenced sample was peripheral blood. This chain uses TRBV4-1 with TRBJ2-6, with D perhaps TRBD1 (5 bases). CDR3 sequence: CASSPFGQSGSGANVLTF. CDR3 sequence (DNA): TGCGCCAGCAGCCCCTTCGGTCAGTCAGGGTCCGGGGCCAACGTCCTGACTTTC.